What follows are 13 T cell receptor beta chains derived from one specimen sequenced in a study of OX40 agonist ivuxolimab in advanced cancers. Profiled with immunoSEQ multiplex PCR; TCRdb holds only in-frame clones, not every one. The profile shows 40,000 to 45,000 clones, about 85% of them singletons. The source material was CD4+ or CD8+ T cells sorted from blood, sampled in a trial of the OX40 agonist ivuxolimab. The receptors derive from an adult with an advanced solid tumor such as melanoma, head and neck, liver or kidney cancer.

This chain joins TRBV28 and TRBJ1-5; no reliable D call. V gave up 0 bases and J gave up 7 bases, with 10 bases separating them. The CDR3 runs to 14 residues. Germline V gene data show CDR1 as MDHEN and CDR2 as SYDVKM. CDR3 in amino acids: CASSLWTNEQPQHF. The DNA for the CDR3 is TGTGCCAGCAGTTTATGGACTAACGAGCAGCCCCAGCATTTT.

This chain joins TRBV28 and TRBJ1-5; the D gene is possibly TRBD1 (6 bases). The V gene lost 7 bases and the J gene lost 5 bases, with 9 bases spanning the gap. CDR1 MDHEN and CDR2 SYDVKM come from the germline V gene. The length of the CDR3 is 12 residues. The CDR3 coding sequence is TGTGCCAGCACACAGGGTTATCAGCCCCAGCATTTT. Its protein product is CASTQGYQPQHF.

The genes are TRBV4-3 and TRBJ2-3, with 7 positions matching TRBD2. The length of the CDR3 is 15 residues. V was pared by 3 bases and J by 4 bases, with 7 bases of the junction left unmatched. The germline V gene has CDR1 LGHNA and CDR2 YSLEER. The CDR3 reads CASSQTSNKPDTQYF. CDR3 DNA sequence: TGCGCCAGCAGCCAGACTAGCAACAAGCCAGATACGCAGTATTTT.

This chain links TRBV5-5 with TRBJ1-1; 8 bases map to TRBD1. The CDR3 spans 16 residues. The junction had 20 bases not matched to a gene; V was cut back by 6 bases and J by 10 bases. Germline V CDR1 and CDR2: SGHKS, YYEKEE (reference sequence). The chain's CDR3 is CASTPGGANTGQGAFF. DNA for the CDR3: TGTGCCAGCACTCCGGGGGGCGCGAACACCGGACAGGGAGCTTTCTTT.

The chain links TRBV7-8 to TRBJ1-2; 8 nucleotides match TRBD1. Germline V gives CDR1 SGHVS, CDR2 FQNEAQ. V shed 2 bases and J 6 bases; nucleotides not matched to a gene: 8. This CDR3 has 15 residues. CDR3 sequence: CASSLTRQGSHGYTF. The CDR3 nucleotides read TGTGCCAGCAGCTTAACCCGACAGGGGTCGCATGGCTACACCTTC. The variable domain in full, with the rest retrieved from reference TRBV7-8 and TRBJ1-2, is GAGVSQSPRYKVAKRGQDVALRCDPISGHVSLFWYQQALGQGPEFLTYFQNEAQLDKSGLPSDRFFAERPEGSVSTLKIQRTQQEDSAVYLCASSLTRQGSHGYTFGSGTRLTVV.

The chain carries TRBV6-5 and TRBJ1-5; D remains unclear. Germline loops: CDR1 MNHEY, CDR2 SVGAGI. The CDR3 is 14 residues long. V was pared by 0 bases and J by 4 bases, with 7 bases between. This chain's CDR3 is CASSYSTFNQPQHF. CDR3 bases: TGTGCCAGCAGTTACTCTACGTTTAATCAGCCCCAGCATTTT.

V usage is TRBV7-8 and J usage is TRBJ1-1; 11 bases agree with TRBD1. CDR1 and CDR2 from the germline V gene are SGHVS and FQNEAQ. V was clipped by 5 bases and J by 4 bases; unmatched bases: 6. The CDR3 loop spans 15 amino acids. The CDR3 sequence is CASSRRDRGTTEAFF. The CDR3 DNA follows: TGTGCCAGCAGCAGGAGGGACAGGGGGACCACTGAAGCTTTCTTT.

A few counts support this clone. The gene calls are TRBV2 and TRBJ2-2; D not certain. The germline gives CDR1 SNHLY, CDR2 FYNNEI. The CDR3 is 14 residues long. V gave up 6 bases and J gave up 3 bases, with 11 bases separating them. The CDR3 DNA follows: TGTGCCAGCAGAGATGGAGAGTACACCGGGGAGCTGTTTTTT. Protein: CASRDGEYTGELFF.

The chain employs TRBV15 and TRBJ1-1; D ambiguous. In germline, CDR1 is LNHNV, CDR2 YYDKDF (reference sequence). The CDR3 is 13 amino acids. V was cut by 4 bases and J by 5 bases, with 11 bases left in between. CDR3 sequence (DNA): TGTGCCACCAGCACGCGGACCCGAACTGAAGCTTTCTTT. Residues: CATSTRTRTEAFF.

This clone has only a few counts. The rearrangement uses TRBV30 and TRBJ1-2; D remains unclear. Germline-derived CDR1 and CDR2 are GTSNPN and SVGIG (reference sequence). The V end was cut by 0 bases, the J end by 1 base, with 9 bases between. The CDR3 length is 14 residues. CDR3 loop: CAWSVNYLNYGYTF. The CDR3 nucleotides are TGTGCCTGGAGTGTTAATTACCTTAACTATGGCTACACCTTC.

CDR3 nucleotide sequence: TGTGCCAGCAGCTTACAGGGGCCCCGGGCTGGCTACACCTTC. This codes for CASSLQGPRAGYTF. This rearrangement joins TRBV5-4 to TRBJ1-2, with TRBD1 matching over 7 bases. The CDR3 is made up of 14 amino acids. V gave up 2 bases and J gave up 7 bases; unmatched junction bases: 8. Germline V gene sequence: CDR1 SGHNT, CDR2 YYREEE (reference sequence).

The V call is TRBV4-1, the J call TRBJ2-6, with D possibly TRBD1 on 7 matching bases. The V gene lost 2 bases and the J gene lost 4 bases, with 24 bases spanning the gap. The CDR3 has 20 amino acids. Germline assignment: CDR1 MGHRA and CDR2 YSYEKL. The DNA of the CDR3 is TGCGCCAGCAGCCAAATAGCGGCCAGGGGACAGCGGTTAGGGGCCAACGTCCTGACTTTC. This encodes CASSQIAARGQRLGANVLTF.

This clone turned up a few times. The chain combines TRBV6-6 with TRBJ1-5, with 10 bases fitting TRBD1. This CDR3 region has 15 residues. Germline V gives CDR1 MNHNY, CDR2 SVGAGI (reference sequence). After removal of 5 bases from V and 6 bases from J, the junction contained 7 bases not matched to a gene. CDR3 nucleotides: TGTGCCAGCAGTGGCGGGACAGGGGATGGTCAGCCCCAGCATTTT. Translation gives CASSGGTGDGQPQHF.